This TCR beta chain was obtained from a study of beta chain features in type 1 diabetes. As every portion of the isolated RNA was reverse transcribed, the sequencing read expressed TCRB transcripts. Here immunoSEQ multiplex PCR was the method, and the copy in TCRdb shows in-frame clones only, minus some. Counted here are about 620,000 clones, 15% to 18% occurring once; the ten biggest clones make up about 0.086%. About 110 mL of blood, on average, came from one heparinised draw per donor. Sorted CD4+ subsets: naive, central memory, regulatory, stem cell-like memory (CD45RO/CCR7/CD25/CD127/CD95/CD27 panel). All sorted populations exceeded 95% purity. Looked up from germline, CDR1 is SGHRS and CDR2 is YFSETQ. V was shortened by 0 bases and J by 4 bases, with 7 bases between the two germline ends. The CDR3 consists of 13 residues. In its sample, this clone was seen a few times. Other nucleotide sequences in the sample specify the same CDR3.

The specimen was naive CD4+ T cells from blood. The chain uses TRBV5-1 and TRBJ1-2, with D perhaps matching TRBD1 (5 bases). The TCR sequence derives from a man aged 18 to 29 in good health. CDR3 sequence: CASSLGQSYGYTF. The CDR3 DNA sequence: TGCGCCAGCAGCTTGGGACAGTCCTATGGCTACACCTTC.